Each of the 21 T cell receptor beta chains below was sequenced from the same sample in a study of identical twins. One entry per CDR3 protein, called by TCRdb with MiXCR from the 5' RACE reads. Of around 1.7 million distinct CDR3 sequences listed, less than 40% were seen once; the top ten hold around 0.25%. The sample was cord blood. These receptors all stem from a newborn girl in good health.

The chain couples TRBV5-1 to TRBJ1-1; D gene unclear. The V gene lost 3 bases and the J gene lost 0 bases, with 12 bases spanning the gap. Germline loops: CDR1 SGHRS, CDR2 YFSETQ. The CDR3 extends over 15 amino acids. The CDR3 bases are TGCGCCAGCAGCTCAAGAGGGTTCATGAACACTGAAGCTTTCTTT. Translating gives CASSSRGFMNTEAFF.

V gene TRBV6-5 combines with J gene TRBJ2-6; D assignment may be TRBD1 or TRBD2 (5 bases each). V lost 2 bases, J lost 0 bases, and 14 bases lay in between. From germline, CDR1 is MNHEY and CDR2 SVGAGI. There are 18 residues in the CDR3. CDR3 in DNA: TGTGCCAGCAGTTACGGGGGACGGCGACGCTCTGGGGCCAACGTCCTGACTTTC. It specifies CASSYGGRRRSGANVLTF.

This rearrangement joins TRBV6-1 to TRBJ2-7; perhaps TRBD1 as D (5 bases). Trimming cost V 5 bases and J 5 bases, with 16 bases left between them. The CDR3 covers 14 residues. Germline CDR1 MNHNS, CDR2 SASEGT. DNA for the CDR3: TGTGCCAGCAGTACCCGACAGTTCCTTCACGAGCAGTACTTC. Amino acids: CASSTRQFLHEQYF.

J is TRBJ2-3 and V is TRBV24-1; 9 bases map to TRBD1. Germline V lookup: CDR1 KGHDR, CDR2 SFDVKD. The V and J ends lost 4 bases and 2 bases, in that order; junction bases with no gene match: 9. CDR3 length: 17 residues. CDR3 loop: CATSDAGTGTNTDTQYF. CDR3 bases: TGTGCCACCAGTGACGCCGGGACAGGGACCAACACAGATACGCAGTATTTT.

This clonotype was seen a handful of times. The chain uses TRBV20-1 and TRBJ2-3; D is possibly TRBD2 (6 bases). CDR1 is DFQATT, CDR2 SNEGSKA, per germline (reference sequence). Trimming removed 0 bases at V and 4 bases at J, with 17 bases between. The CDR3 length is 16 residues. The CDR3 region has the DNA TGCAGTGCTAGAGATCGGCGGCTAGCGCTCCCAGATACGCAGTATTTT. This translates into CSARDRRLALPDTQYF.

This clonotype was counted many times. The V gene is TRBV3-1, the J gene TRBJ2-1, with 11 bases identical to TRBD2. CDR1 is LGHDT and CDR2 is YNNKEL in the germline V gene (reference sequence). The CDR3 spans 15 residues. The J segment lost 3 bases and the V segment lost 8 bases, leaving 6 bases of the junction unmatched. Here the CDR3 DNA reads TGTGCCAGCTGTACCGGGACTAGCGGCTACAATGAGCAGTTCTTC. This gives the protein CASCTGTSGYNEQFF.

The chain's CDR3 is CASSWASGSPDTQYF. CDR3 sequence (DNA): TGCGCCAGCAGCTGGGCTAGCGGGAGCCCAGATACGCAGTATTTT. The chain employs TRBV5-1 and TRBJ2-3; 10 bases match TRBD2. This CDR3 has 15 residues. V lost 3 bases, J lost 4 bases, and 5 bases stayed unmatched. CDR1 SGHRS and CDR2 YFSETQ come from the germline V gene. Complete variable domain (other parts from reference TRBV5-1 and TRBJ2-3): KAGVTQTPRYLIKTRGQQVTLSCSPISGHRSVSWYQQTPGQGLQFLFEYFSETQRNKGNFPGRFSGRQFSNSRSEMNVSTLELGDSALYLCASSWASGSPDTQYFGPGTRLTVL.

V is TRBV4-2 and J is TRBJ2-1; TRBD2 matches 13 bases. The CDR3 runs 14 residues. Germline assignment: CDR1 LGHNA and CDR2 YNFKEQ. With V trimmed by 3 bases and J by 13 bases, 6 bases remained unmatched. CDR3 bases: TGTGCCAGCAGCCACGGGACTAGCGGGGATCAACAGTTCTTC. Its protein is CASSHGTSGDQQFF.

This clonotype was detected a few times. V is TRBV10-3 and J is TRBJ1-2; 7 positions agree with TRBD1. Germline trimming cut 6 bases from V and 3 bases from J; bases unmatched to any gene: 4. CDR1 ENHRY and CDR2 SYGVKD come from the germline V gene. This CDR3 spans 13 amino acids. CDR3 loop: CAIRDRVDYGYTF. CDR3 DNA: TGTGCCATCAGAGACAGGGTAGACTATGGCTACACCTTC.

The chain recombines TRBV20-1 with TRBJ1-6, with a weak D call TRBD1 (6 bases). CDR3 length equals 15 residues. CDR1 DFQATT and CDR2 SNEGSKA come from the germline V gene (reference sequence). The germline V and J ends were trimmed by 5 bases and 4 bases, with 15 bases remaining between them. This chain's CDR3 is CSAARGARYNSPLHF. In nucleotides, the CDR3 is TGCAGTGCTGCTCGGGGGGCGAGGTATAATTCACCCCTCCACTTT.

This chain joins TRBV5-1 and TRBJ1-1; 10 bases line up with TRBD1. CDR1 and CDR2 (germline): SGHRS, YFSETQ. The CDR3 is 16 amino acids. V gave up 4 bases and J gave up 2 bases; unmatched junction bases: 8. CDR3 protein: CASSRRQGAPNTEAFF. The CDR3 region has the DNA TGCGCCAGCAGCAGGCGACAGGGGGCCCCAAACACTGAAGCTTTCTTT.

The DNA for the CDR3 is TGTGCCAGCAGTGGAAGGGGGGCGAATGGCTACACCTTC. Amino acid sequence: CASSGRGANGYTF. The chain is built from TRBV2 and TRBJ1-2; tentative D call: TRBD1 (6 bases). Trimming pared 4 bases from V and 6 bases from J, leaving 12 bases between. There are 13 residues in the CDR3. Germline CDR1 SNHLY, CDR2 FYNNEI.

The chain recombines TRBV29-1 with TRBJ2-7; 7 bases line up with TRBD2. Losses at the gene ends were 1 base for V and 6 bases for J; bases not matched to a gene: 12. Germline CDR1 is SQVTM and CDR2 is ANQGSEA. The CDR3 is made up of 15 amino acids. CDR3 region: CSVEAGGFGAAEQYF. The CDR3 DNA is TGCAGCGTTGAAGCCGGGGGGTTTGGGGCGGCCGAGCAGTACTTC.

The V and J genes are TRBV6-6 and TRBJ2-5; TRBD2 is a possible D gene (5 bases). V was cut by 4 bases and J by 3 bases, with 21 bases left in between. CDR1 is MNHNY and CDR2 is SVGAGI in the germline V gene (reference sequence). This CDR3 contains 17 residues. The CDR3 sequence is CASSFGIGDYQKETQYF. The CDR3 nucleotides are TGTGCCAGCAGTTTTGGCATTGGCGACTACCAAAAAGAGACCCAGTACTTC.

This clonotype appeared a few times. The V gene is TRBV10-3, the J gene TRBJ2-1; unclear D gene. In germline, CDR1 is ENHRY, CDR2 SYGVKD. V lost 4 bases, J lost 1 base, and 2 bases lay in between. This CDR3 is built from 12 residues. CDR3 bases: TGTGCCATCAGTGCTTCCTACAATGAGCAGTTCTTC. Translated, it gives CAISASYNEQFF.

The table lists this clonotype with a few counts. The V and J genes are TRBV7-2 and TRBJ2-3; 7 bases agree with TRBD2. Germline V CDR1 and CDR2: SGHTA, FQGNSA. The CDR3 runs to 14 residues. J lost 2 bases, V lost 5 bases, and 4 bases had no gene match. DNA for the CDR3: TGTGCCAGCAGCAGTAGCGGGCTCACAGATACGCAGTATTTT. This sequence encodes CASSSSGLTDTQYF.

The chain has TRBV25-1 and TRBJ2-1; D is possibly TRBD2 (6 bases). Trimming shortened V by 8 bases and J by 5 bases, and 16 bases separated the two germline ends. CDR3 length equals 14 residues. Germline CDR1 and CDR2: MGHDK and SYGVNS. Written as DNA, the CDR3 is TGTGCCAGCGGACTAACGGGCCTCAACAATGAGCAGTTCTTC. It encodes CASGLTGLNNEQFF.

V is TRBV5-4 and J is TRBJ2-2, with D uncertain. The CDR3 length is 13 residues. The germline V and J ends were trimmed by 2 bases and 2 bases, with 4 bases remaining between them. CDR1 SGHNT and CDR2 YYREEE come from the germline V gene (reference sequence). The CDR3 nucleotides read TGTGCCAGCAGCTTCTTTAACACCGGGGAGCTGTTTTTT. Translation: CASSFFNTGELFF.

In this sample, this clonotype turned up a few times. The CDR3 reads CSAVEGGVSYEQYF. In nucleotides, the CDR3 is TGCAGTGCTGTAGAGGGGGGGGTCTCCTACGAGCAGTACTTC. The chain links TRBV20-1 to TRBJ2-7; possible D gene TRBD2, 7 bases. Trimming shortened V by 5 bases and J by 0 bases, and 14 bases separated the two germline ends. Germline assignment: CDR1 DFQATT and CDR2 SNEGSKA (reference sequence). The CDR3 is 14 residues long.

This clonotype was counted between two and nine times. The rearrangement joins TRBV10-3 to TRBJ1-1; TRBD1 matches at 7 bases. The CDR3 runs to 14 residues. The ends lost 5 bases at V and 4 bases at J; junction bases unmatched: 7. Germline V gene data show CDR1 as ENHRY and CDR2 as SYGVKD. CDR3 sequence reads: CAISLQGLGTEAFF. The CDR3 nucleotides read TGTGCCATCAGTTTACAGGGGCTGGGCACTGAAGCTTTCTTT.

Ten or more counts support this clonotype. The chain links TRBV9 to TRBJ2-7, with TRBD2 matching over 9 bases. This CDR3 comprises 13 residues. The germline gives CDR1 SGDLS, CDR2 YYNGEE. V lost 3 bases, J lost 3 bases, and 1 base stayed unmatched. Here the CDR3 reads CASSGTSVYEQYF. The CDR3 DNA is TGTGCCAGCAGCGGGACTAGCGTCTACGAGCAGTACTTC.